These 22 T cell receptor beta chains came from one sample sequenced in a study of blood T cell repertoires in COVID-19 (TCRdb year 2020). Library preparation was by the immunoSEQ multiplex PCR assay. The immuneACCESS repertoire file appears here via TCRdb, limited to in-frame rearrangements. These files lack a portion of the clones; in checked studies, under half of the deficit traces to unresolved V genes, and the cause of the others is not known. This sample is represented by some 150,000 clones; 60% to 80% of them were singletons. The ten top clones hold 8.6% of the sample. The sequenced sample consisted of peripheral blood. The receptors were gathered from a man between 50 and 59 years old with active or convalescent COVID-19.

J is TRBJ1-3 and V is TRBV14; D is uncertain. The CDR3 runs 15 residues. The V gene's germline CDR1 is SGHDN and CDR2 FVKESK. Trimming left V 2 bases short and J 0 bases short, with 8 bases between. The CDR3 coding sequence is TGTGCCAGCAGCCAACACATAACCTCTGGAAACACCATATATTTT. It codes for CASSQHITSGNTIYF.

The chain employs TRBV3-1 (or the pseudogene TRBV3-2) and TRBJ1-1; TRBD1 is a possible D gene (6 bases). Germline CDR1 is LGHDT and CDR2 is YNNKEL (reference sequence). This CDR3 contains 11 residues. The germline V and J ends were trimmed by 6 bases and 10 bases, with 12 bases remaining between them. The CDR3: CASRQGRGAFF. CDR3 in DNA: TGTGCCAGCAGGCAGGGGAGAGGAGCTTTCTTT.

J is TRBJ1-3 and V is TRBV30; 9 nucleotides align to TRBD1. V shed 3 bases, J shed 0 bases, and the junction held 3 bases outside the gene matches. CDR1 GTSNPN and CDR2 SVGIG come from the germline V gene (reference sequence). This CDR3 comprises 15 residues. The CDR3 DNA reads as TGTGCCTGGAGGGGGACAGGGAGCTCTGGAAACACCATATATTTT. Its protein is CAWRGTGSSGNTIYF.

The chain combines TRBV9 with TRBJ2-1; 7 bases align to TRBD2. V was clipped by 0 bases and J by 3 bases; unmatched bases: 3. The CDR3 covers 15 residues. CDR1 SGDLS and CDR2 YYNGEE come from the germline V gene. The CDR3, as DNA: TGTGCCAGCAGCGTAGACGGGGGGATCTACAATGAGCAGTTCTTC. It encodes CASSVDGGIYNEQFF.

V usage is TRBV5-1 and J usage is TRBJ1-1; D unresolved. The germline V gene has CDR1 SGHRS and CDR2 YFSETQ. V dropped 0 bases and J dropped 3 bases, with 12 bases sitting between them. The CDR3 covers 15 residues. For the CDR3, the DNA is TGCGCCAGCAGCTTGGGTAACATTCAGGACACTGAAGCTTTCTTT. Its translation is CASSLGNIQDTEAFF.

V is TRBV28 and J is TRBJ1-2; TRBD1 might be the D (5 bases). Germline V gene data show CDR1 as MDHEN and CDR2 as SYDVKM. CDR3 size: 12 residues. V dropped 6 bases and J dropped 2 bases, with 7 bases sitting between them. The CDR3 reads CASRRDNYGYTF. CDR3 coding DNA: TGTGCCAGCAGGCGGGACAACTATGGCTACACCTTC.

This clone was observed a few times. The CDR3 DNA reads TGTGCCAGCAGTGGGAGGGGAAGCGGACAGGTCTTCTACGAGCAGTACTTC. It specifies CASSGRGSGQVFYEQYF. The J gene is TRBJ2-7, the V gene TRBV2, with D maybe TRBD1 (7 bases). The CDR3 is made up of 17 amino acids. CDR1 and CDR2 from the germline V gene are SNHLY and FYNNEI. The V end lost 4 bases, the J end lost 3 bases, and 22 bases lay between the germline ends.

In its sample, this clone was seen a few times. J is TRBJ2-7 and V is TRBV5-8, with D possibly being TRBD1 (6 bases). In germline, CDR1 is SGHTS, CDR2 YDEGEE. Trimming stripped 2 bases from V and 2 bases from J, with 20 bases between. The CDR3 contains 17 residues. The CDR3 nucleotides read TGTGCCAGCAGCTTATTCAGGGGACAATCCGCGGCCTACGAGCAGTACTTC. This encodes CASSLFRGQSAAYEQYF.

The gene calls are TRBV9 and TRBJ1-2; D is unresolved. V shed 1 base and J shed 6 bases, with 7 bases lying between them. Germline CDR1 SGDLS, CDR2 YYNGEE. The CDR3 contains 12 residues. The CDR3 DNA reads as TGTGCCAGCAGCGTACTCTTCGATGGCTACACCTTC. Its translation is CASSVLFDGYTF. The complete variable domain, with remaining parts taken from reference TRBV9 and TRBJ1-2, reads DSGVTQTPKHLITATGQRVTLRCSPRSGDLSVYWYQQSLDQGLQFLIQYYNGEERAKGNILERFSAQQFPDLHSELNLSSLELGDSALYFCASSVLFDGYTFGSGTRLTVV.

The rearrangement links TRBV27 to TRBJ2-1; D may be TRBD2 (5 bases). The V gene lost 1 base and the J gene lost 7 bases, with 11 bases spanning the gap. The CDR3 consists of 14 residues. The V gene's germline CDR1 is MNHEY and CDR2 SMNVEV (reference sequence). CDR3 residues: CASSLLRVNNEQFF. CDR3 nucleotide sequence: TGTGCCAGCAGTTTATTGAGGGTAAATAATGAGCAGTTCTTC.

The CDR3 region is CASSSIRTQGGDSPLHF. The CDR3 DNA sequence: TGTGCCAGCAGCTCTATACGGACTCAGGGGGGTGATTCACCCCTCCACTTT. The chain recombines TRBV28 with TRBJ1-6; 7 positions match TRBD1. Trimming at V came to 6 bases and at J to 8 bases, leaving 16 bases not matched to a gene. This CDR3 has 17 residues. Germline lookup yields CDR1 MDHEN and CDR2 SYDVKM.

Only one count was recorded for this clone. V and J are TRBV18 and TRBJ1-1, with 9 bases matching TRBD1. Germline V CDR1 and CDR2: KGHSH, LQKENI. J gave up 5 bases and V 3 bases, and 7 bases lay outside the gene matches. CDR3 size: 15 residues. As DNA, the CDR3 is TGTGCCAGCTCACCGCAGACAGGGGGAAATACTGAAGCTTTCTTT. Translation gives CASSPQTGGNTEAFF.

The rearrangement links TRBV9 to TRBJ2-2, with 11 bases that match TRBD2. The CDR3 sequence is 15 residues long. The junction had 7 bases not matched to a gene; V was cut back by 4 bases and J by 8 bases. Germline CDR1 SGDLS, CDR2 YYNGEE. The CDR3, as DNA: TGTGCCAGCAGCTCACTAGCGGGAGATATGGGGGAGCTGTTTTTT. Translation gives CASSSLAGDMGELFF.

Only a few counts were recorded for this clone. The J gene is TRBJ1-1, the V gene TRBV7-9, with D hard to call. The V and J ends lost 6 bases and 8 bases respectively, with 10 bases between them. The CDR3 contains 11 residues. Germline-derived CDR1 and CDR2 are SEHNR and FQNEAQ (reference sequence). The chain's CDR3 is CASRPGPEAFF. The CDR3 nucleotides are TGTGCCAGCAGGCCAGGTCCCGAAGCTTTCTTT.

The rearrangement uses TRBV29-1 and TRBJ2-7; 7 bases agree with TRBD1. CDR1 and CDR2 (germline): SQVTM, ANQGSEA. V dropped 5 bases and J dropped 0; count of bases not matched to a gene: 1. The CDR3 contains 12 residues. In DNA, the CDR3 is TGCAGCGTTACAGGGGACTCCTACGAGCAGTACTTC. This encodes CSVTGDSYEQYF.

The rearrangement links TRBV5-4 to TRBJ2-5, with D unresolved. There are 12 residues in the CDR3. Germline V gene data show CDR1 as SGHNT and CDR2 as YYREEE (reference sequence). Trimming took off 3 bases at V and 2 bases at J, with 5 bases between the two ends. This CDR3 reads CASSSTQETQYF. In DNA, the CDR3 is TGTGCCAGCAGCTCCACTCAAGAGACCCAGTACTTC. Filled out from reference TRBV5-4 and TRBJ2-5, the complete variable domain reads ETGVTQSPTHLIKTRGQQVTLRCSSQSGHNTVSWYQQALGQGPQFIFQYYREEENGRGNFPPRFSGLQFPNYSSELNVNALELDDSALYLCASSSTQETQYFGPGTRLLVL.

The CDR3 protein is CASKTGALGNSPLHF. CDR3 coding DNA: TGTGCCAGTAAGACAGGGGCCTTGGGAAATTCACCCCTCCACTTT. This chain connects TRBV27 to TRBJ1-6; 8 bases align to TRBD1. V lost 9 bases to trimming and J lost 7 bases; unmatched junction nucleotides: 11. Germline lookup yields CDR1 MNHEY and CDR2 SMNVEV (reference sequence). The length of the CDR3 is 15 residues.

The chain carries TRBV27 and TRBJ1-2; 9 nucleotides agree with TRBD1. The ends lost 6 bases at V and 5 bases at J; junction bases unmatched: 7. This CDR3 contains 14 residues. In germline, CDR1 is MNHEY, CDR2 SMNVEV (reference sequence). CDR3 bases: TGTGCCAGCAGCTCACAGGGGGCTGGGTATGGCTACACCTTC. Translated: CASSSQGAGYGYTF.

The rearrangement joins TRBV12-3 or TRBV12-4 to TRBJ2-2; D is uncertain. The CDR3 consists of 13 residues. Trimming removed 0 bases from V and 8 bases from J, with 7 bases in between. The CDR3 DNA is TGTGCCAGCAGTTTAGCGCCGAGGGGGGAGCTGTTTTTT. Residues: CASSLAPRGELFF.

The CDR3 sequence is CASRQGDNEQFF. As DNA, the CDR3 is TGTGCCAGCAGGCAGGGGGACAATGAGCAGTTCTTC. This chain joins TRBV27 and TRBJ2-1; 7 bases are a match to TRBD1. V gave up 6 bases and J gave up 5 bases; unmatched junction bases: 1. Germline V lookup: CDR1 MNHEY, CDR2 SMNVEV (reference sequence). This CDR3 has 12 amino acids.

This chain joins TRBV27 and TRBJ1-2, with TRBD1 matching over 8 bases. Germline V gives CDR1 MNHEY, CDR2 SMNVEV (reference sequence). This CDR3 spans 16 amino acids. With 5 bases clipped from V and 4 bases from J, the junction kept 12 bases outside the gene matches. The CDR3 DNA reads as TGTGCCAGCAGTATCCTTGGACAGGGAGGCGGCTATGGCTACACCTTC. Translating it yields CASSILGQGGGYGYTF.

This clone was observed a few times. V gene TRBV2 combines with J gene TRBJ2-1; D might be TRBD2 (6 bases). This CDR3 has 16 residues. Germline V gene lookup returns CDR1 SNHLY and CDR2 FYNNEI. Trimming left V 2 bases short and J 3 bases short, with 14 bases between. In DNA, the CDR3 is TGTGCCAGCAGTGAACTGGCGGGATCCTTCTACAATGAGCAGTTCTTC. The encoded protein is CASSELAGSFYNEQFF. Full variable domain (remainder filled in from reference TRBV2 and TRBJ2-1): EPEVTQTPSHQVTQMGQEVILRCVPISNHLYFYWYRQILGQKVEFLVSFYNNEISEKSEIFDDQFSVERPDGSNFTLKIRSTKLEDSAMYFCASSELAGSFYNEQFFGPGTRLTVL.